The sequence of this TCR beta chain was determined in a study of T cells expressing NK-cell markers. Study-level points and caveats: The CD3+CD56-NKG2C+ fraction was also led by these clonotypes in a few donors.

Germline values: CDR1 MDHEN, CDR2 SYDVKM. The CDR3 totals 13 residues. Template switching by 5'RACE with UMIs generated the TCR beta cDNA. TCRdb reprocessed the 5' RACE reads, with one entry per CDR3 protein and no DNA. The table lists roughly 420,000 distinct CDR3 sequences. To note about this clonotype: Antigen: not known.

Material: blood T cells: a sorted CD56 or NKG2C T cell subset, CD4+ or CD8+ T cells, or bulk PBMC T cells (not recorded which). The TCR originated in a woman between 18 and 69 years old in good health. The chain uses TRBV28 and TRBJ1-6; checking the TCRdb D call of TRBD1 is not possible without DNA. The chain's CDR3 is CASSPRQNSPLHF.